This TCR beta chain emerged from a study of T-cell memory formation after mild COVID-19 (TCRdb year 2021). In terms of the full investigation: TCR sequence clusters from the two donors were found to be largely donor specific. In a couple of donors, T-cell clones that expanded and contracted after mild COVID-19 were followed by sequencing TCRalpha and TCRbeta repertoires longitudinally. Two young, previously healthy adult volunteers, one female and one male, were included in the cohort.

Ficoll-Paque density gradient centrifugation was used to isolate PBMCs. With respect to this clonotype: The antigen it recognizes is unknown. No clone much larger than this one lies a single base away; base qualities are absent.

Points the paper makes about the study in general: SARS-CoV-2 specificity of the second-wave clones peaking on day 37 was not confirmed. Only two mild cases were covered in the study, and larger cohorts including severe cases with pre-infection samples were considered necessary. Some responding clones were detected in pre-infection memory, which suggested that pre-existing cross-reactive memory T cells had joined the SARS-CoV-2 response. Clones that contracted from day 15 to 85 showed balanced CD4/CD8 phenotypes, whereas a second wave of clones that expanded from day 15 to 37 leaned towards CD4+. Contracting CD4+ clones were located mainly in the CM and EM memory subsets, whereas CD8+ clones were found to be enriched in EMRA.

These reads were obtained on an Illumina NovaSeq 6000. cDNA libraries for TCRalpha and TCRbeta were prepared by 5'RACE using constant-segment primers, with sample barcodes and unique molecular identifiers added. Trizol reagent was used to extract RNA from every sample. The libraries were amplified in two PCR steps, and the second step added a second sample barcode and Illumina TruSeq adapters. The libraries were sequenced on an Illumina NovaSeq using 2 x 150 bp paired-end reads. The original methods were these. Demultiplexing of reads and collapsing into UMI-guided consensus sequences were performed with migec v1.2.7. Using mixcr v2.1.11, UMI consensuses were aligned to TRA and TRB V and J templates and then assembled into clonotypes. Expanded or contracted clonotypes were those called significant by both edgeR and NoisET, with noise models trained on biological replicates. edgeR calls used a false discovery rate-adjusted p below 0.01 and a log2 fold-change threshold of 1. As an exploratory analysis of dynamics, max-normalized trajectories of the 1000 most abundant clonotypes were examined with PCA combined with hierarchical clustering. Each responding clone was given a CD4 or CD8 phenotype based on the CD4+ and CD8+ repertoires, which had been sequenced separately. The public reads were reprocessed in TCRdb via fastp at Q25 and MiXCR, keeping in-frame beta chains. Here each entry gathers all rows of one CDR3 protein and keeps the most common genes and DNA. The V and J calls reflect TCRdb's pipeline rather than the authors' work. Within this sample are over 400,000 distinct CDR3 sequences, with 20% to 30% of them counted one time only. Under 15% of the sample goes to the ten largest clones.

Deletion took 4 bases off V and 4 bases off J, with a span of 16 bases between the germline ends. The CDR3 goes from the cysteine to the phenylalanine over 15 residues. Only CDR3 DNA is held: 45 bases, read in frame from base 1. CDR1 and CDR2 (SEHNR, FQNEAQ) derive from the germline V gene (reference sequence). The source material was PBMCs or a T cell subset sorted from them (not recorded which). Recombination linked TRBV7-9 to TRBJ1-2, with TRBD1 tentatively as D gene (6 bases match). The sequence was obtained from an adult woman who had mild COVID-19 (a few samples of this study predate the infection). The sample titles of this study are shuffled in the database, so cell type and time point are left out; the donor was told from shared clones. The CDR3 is CASSYVPGDGYGYTF. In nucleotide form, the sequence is TGTGCCAGCAGCTACGTACCAGGGGACGGCTATGGCTACACCTTC.